Below are 20 T cell receptor beta chains sequenced from a single sample in a study of molecular identifiers for immune sequencing clone quantification. TCRdb itself ran the PCR reads through MiXCR, one entry per CDR3 protein. The sample carries hundreds of thousands of distinct CDR3 sequences, roughly 25% recorded once. The material sequenced was naive CD8+ T cells from blood, with Jurkat cell RNA spiked in. This sample's subset: FACS-sorted CD8+CD4-CCR7+CD45RA+ naive T cells. The origin of the receptors is a human donor in good health. Some libraries in this study had Jurkat cell RNA spiked in.

This chain uses TRBV4-3 with TRBJ1-5; a weak D match, TRBD1 (5 bases). Germline V CDR1 and CDR2: LGHNA, YSLEER. Trimming stripped 0 bases from V and 5 bases from J, with 11 bases between. The CDR3 consists of 15 residues. The CDR3 spells CASSQDRWGYQPQHF. The CDR3 region has the DNA TGCGCCAGCAGCCAAGATAGGTGGGGGTATCAGCCCCAGCATTTT.

The V and J genes are TRBV3-1 and TRBJ1-1, with D perhaps TRBD1 (6 bases). The CDR3 totals 16 residues. Trimming pared 1 base from V and 0 bases from J, leaving 12 bases between. Germline CDR1 and CDR2: LGHDT and YNNKEL (reference sequence). The CDR3, as DNA: TGTGCCAGCAGCCAAGTAGGCAGGGGATTGAACACTGAAGCTTTCTTT. This encodes CASSQVGRGLNTEAFF.

This clonotype was observed at least ten times. This chain links TRBV7-6 with TRBJ2-7; 8 nucleotides line up with TRBD1. The CDR3 length is 14 residues. V shed 5 bases and J 2 bases; nucleotides not matched to a gene: 5. Germline CDR1 SGHVS, CDR2 FNYEAQ. CDR3 in amino acids: CASSPQGAAYEQYF. In DNA, the CDR3 is TGTGCCAGCAGCCCCCAGGGGGCAGCCTACGAGCAGTACTTC.

This clonotype was picked up a small number of times. V gene TRBV10-3 combines with J gene TRBJ2-1; TRBD2 aligns across 14 bases. This CDR3 has 17 residues. The junction had 3 bases not matched to a gene; V was cut back by 5 bases and J by 0 bases. CDR1 and CDR2 from the germline V gene are ENHRY and SYGVKD. DNA for the CDR3: TGTGCCATCAGTTCTGGGACTAGCGGGAGCTCCTACAATGAGCAGTTCTTC. Translating gives CAISSGTSGSSYNEQFF.

This clonotype was seen ten or more times. This chain connects TRBV28 to TRBJ2-6, with TRBD1 matching over 9 bases. V dropped 2 bases and J dropped 4; count of bases not matched to a gene: 15. This CDR3 has 20 residues. Germline V CDR1 and CDR2: MDHEN, SYDVKM. The CDR3 bases are TGTGCCAGCAGTTTACGGCGCGGACAGGGGTTGCTATCAGGGGCCAACGTCCTGACTTTC. This encodes CASSLRRGQGLLSGANVLTF.

This chain joins TRBV28 and TRBJ2-7; no reliable D call. Per germline, CDR1 MDHEN and CDR2 SYDVKM. With 5 bases removed from V and 5 bases from J, the gap between germline ends came to 10 bases. CDR3 length equals 12 residues. In DNA, the CDR3 is TGTGCCAGCAGTCCGGAATTTCACGAGCAGTACTTC. Translation gives CASSPEFHEQYF.

Remarks on this clonotype: The CDR3 carries no conserved terminal phenylalanine or tryptophan, so it likely arises from a read error. V is TRBV20-1 and J is TRBJ2-7; D remains unclear. Trimming took off 2 bases at V and 1 base at J, with 6 bases between the two ends. The CDR3 contains 12 residues. The germline CDR1 and CDR2 sequences are DFQATT and SNEGSKA (reference sequence). As DNA, the CDR3 is TGCAGTGCTAGAACCATATCCTACGAGCAGTACCTC. This gives the protein CSARTISYEQYL.

The chain carries TRBV5-1 and TRBJ2-5; TRBD2 aligns across 7 bases. The CDR3 runs to 15 residues. Germline V gene data show CDR1 as SGHRS and CDR2 as YFSETQ. Trimming cost V 3 bases and J 10 bases; bases outside gene matches: 15. The CDR3 is CASSSDGLGGGDQYF. The CDR3, as DNA: TGCGCCAGCAGCTCTGACGGTCTGGGGGGGGGAGACCAGTACTTC.

This clonotype was seen only once. A much larger clone differs from this one at a single base, so this may be a read error. This rearrangement joins TRBV27 to TRBJ2-7; TRBD2 might be the D (6 bases). There are 23 residues in the CDR3. V was pared by 6 bases and J by 0 bases, with 39 bases between. Germline CDR1 reads MNHEY; CDR2 reads SMNVEV (reference sequence). The CDR3 spells CASRPLPLTWSGPQYGSSYEQYF. CDR3 nucleotide sequence: TGTGCCAGCAGGCCACTACCTTTGACATGGTCCGGCCCCCAGTACGGGAGCTCCTACGAGCAGTACTTC.

This clonotype turned up a few times. The J gene is TRBJ2-2, the V gene TRBV28; 10 bases are a match to TRBD2. The length of the CDR3 is 18 residues. In germline, CDR1 is MDHEN, CDR2 SYDVKM. After removal of 3 bases from V and 0 bases from J, the junction contained 7 bases not matched to a gene. Here the CDR3 reads CASSLVLAGETNTGELFF. The CDR3 DNA reads TGTGCCAGCAGTTTGGTGCTAGCGGGAGAGACGAACACCGGGGAGCTGTTTTTT.

This rearrangement joins TRBV7-8 to TRBJ1-2; TRBD1 aligns across 12 bases. With V trimmed by 1 base and J by 8 bases, 8 bases remained unmatched. Germline V gene sequence: CDR1 SGHVS, CDR2 FQNEAQ. There are 16 residues in the CDR3. CDR3 protein: CASSLDQGQGAGGYTF. The DNA of the CDR3 is TGTGCCAGCAGCTTAGACCAGGGACAGGGGGCCGGCGGCTACACCTTC.

In this sample, this clonotype turned up a few times. The genes are TRBV20-1 and TRBJ2-1; tentatively, D is TRBD2 (6 bases). Germline CDR1 DFQATT, CDR2 SNEGSKA (reference sequence). CDR3 length: 19 amino acids. V dropped 3 bases and J dropped 1 base, with 25 bases sitting between them. For the CDR3, the DNA is TGCAGTGCTAGTATGGCTTCAGCGGGCGGTTCAAGGTCCTACAATGAGCAGTTCTTC. Protein product: CSASMASAGGSRSYNEQFF.

The CDR3 region has the DNA TGTGCCAGCAGCTTGCTCGGGACGGACGAGCAGTACTTC. Translated, it gives CASSLLGTDEQYF. This sequence joins TRBV5-6 and TRBJ2-7; either TRBD1 or TRBD2 may fit D (5 bases each). With 1 base removed from V and 5 bases from J, the gap between germline ends came to 10 bases. The CDR3 has 13 residues. Germline V gene sequence: CDR1 SGHDT, CDR2 YYEEEE.

This clonotype showed up many times. This chain connects TRBV7-2 to TRBJ1-4, with 11 nucleotides matching TRBD1. The CDR3 is made up of 16 amino acids. CDR1 is SGHTA, CDR2 FQGNSA, per germline. V lost 5 bases and J lost 4; bases outside the gene matches: 6. CDR3 residues: CASSADRGRSNEKLFF. CDR3 DNA: TGTGCCAGCAGCGCGGACAGGGGGCGCAGTAATGAAAAACTGTTTTTT.

About this clonotype: One base away lies a much larger clone, so this may be a sequencing read error. V and J are TRBV15 and TRBJ2-3; TRBD2 matches at 8 bases. The CDR3 runs to 15 residues. Germline V lookup: CDR1 LNHNV, CDR2 YYDKDF (reference sequence). The chain's CDR3 is CAASAVAGYTDTQYF. CDR3 DNA sequence: TGTGCCGCCAGCGCAGTAGCGGGATACACAGATACGCAGTATTTT.

V and J are TRBV7-6 and TRBJ2-7; D remains ambiguous. V was pared by 7 bases and J by 9 bases, with 31 bases between. CDR1 is SGHVS, CDR2 FNYEAQ, per germline. This CDR3 is 17 amino acids long. The DNA of the CDR3 is TGTGCCAGCACTGAATTCCCCCCCGGATACCCTCCCTCCTTGCAGTACTTC. This sequence encodes CASTEFPPGYPPSLQYF.

There are many counts of this clonotype. The chain is built from TRBV2 and TRBJ2-3; 10 bases match TRBD2. This CDR3 has 18 residues. Per germline, CDR1 SNHLY and CDR2 FYNNEI. V was clipped by 3 bases and J by 3 bases; unmatched bases: 12. The CDR3 nucleotides are TGTGCCAGCAGTGATCCCTCCCCGGCTAGCGGGAGTACAGATACGCAGTATTTT. Protein: CASSDPSPASGSTDTQYF.

This clonotype was observed at least ten times. V gene TRBV12-3 or TRBV12-4 combines with J gene TRBJ2-7, with 7 bases that match TRBD1. Trimming cost V 5 bases and J 0 bases; bases outside gene matches: 4. The CDR3 is 14 residues long. The CDR3 is CASSPGQTSYEQYF. In DNA, the CDR3 is TGTGCCAGCAGTCCGGGACAGACCTCCTACGAGCAGTACTTC.

The table lists this clonotype with a few counts. The rearrangement joins TRBV29-1 to TRBJ2-3, with no clear D. Trimming removed 3 bases at V and 4 bases at J, with 8 bases between. There are 12 residues in the CDR3. Germline values: CDR1 SQVTM, CDR2 ANQGSEA. The CDR3 sequence: CSVDEVADTQYF. CDR3 bases: TGCAGCGTTGATGAGGTGGCAGATACGCAGTATTTT.

About this clonotype: This may be a read error, as it is one base from a much larger clone. This sequence joins TRBV13 and TRBJ2-3, with D tentatively TRBD1 (6 bases). CDR3 length: 15 residues. V lost 5 bases, J lost 1 base, and 13 bases lay in between. Germline-derived CDR1 and CDR2 are PRHDT and FYEKMQ (reference sequence). The CDR3 is CASSARQEGTDTQYF. The DNA of the CDR3 is TGTGCCAGCAGCGCCCGACAGGAGGGCACAGATACGCAGTATTTT.